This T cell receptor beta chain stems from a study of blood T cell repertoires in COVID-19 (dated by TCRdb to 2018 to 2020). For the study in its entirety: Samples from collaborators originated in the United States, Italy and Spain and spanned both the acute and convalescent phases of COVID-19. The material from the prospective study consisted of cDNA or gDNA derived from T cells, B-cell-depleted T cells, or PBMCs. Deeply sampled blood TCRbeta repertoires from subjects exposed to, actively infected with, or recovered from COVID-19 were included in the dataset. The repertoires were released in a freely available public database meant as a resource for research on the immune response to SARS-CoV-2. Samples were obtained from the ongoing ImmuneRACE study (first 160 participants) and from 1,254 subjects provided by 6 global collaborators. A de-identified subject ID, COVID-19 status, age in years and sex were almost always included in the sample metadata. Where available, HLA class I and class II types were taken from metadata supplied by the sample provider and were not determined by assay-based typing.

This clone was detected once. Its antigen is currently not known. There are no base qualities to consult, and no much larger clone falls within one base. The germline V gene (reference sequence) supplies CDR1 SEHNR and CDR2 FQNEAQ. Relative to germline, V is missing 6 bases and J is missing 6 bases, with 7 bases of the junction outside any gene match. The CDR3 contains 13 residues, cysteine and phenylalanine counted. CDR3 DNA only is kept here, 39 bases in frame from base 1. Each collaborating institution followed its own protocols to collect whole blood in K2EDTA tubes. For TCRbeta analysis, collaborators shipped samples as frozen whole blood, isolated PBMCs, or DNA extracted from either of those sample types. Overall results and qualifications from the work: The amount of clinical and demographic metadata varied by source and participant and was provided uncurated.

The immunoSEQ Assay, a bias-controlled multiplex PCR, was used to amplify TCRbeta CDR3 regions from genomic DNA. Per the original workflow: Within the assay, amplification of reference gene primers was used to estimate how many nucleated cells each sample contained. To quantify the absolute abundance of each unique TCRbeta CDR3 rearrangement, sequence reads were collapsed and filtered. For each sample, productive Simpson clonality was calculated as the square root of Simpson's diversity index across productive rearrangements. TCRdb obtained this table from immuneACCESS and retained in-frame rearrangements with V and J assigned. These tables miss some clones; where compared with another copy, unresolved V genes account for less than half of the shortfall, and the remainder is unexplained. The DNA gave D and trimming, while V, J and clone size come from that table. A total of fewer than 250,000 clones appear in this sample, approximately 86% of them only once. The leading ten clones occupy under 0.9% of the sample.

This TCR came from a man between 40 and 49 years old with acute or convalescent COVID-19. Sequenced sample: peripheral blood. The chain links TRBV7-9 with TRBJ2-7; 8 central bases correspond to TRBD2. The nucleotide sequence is TGTGCCAGCAGGTACTCAGGGACTAGCGAGCAGTACTTC. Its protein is CASRYSGTSEQYF.